This T cell receptor beta chain originates from a study of identical twins. Overall study results and limits: The degree of excess twin sharing was weaker in beta out-of-frame sequences. For cord blood, abundant beta clonotypes had fewer insertions, unlike memory repertoires, which showed none.

The table lists this clonotype with a few counts. Its antigen remains unidentified. Each CDR3 protein gets one entry after TCRdb re-called the 5' RACE reads with MiXCR. The sample carries 1.5 million to 2 million distinct CDR3 sequences, about 32% recorded once. The receptor was isolated from a newborn girl in good health. The material sequenced was cord blood.

CDR3 nucleotide sequence: TGCAGTGCTAGACCTCGGGACGGGAGGTTTCCCAAAAACATTCAGTACTTC. Translating it yields CSARPRDGRFPKNIQYF. The rearrangement joins TRBV20-1 to TRBJ2-4; 7 positions agree with TRBD2. The CDR3 spans 17 residues. The V gene end was trimmed by 2 bases and the J gene end by 2 bases; junction bases not matched to a gene: 12. Germline V gene lookup returns CDR1 DFQATT and CDR2 SNEGSKA (reference sequence).